This TCR beta chain was recorded in a study of cytomegalovirus exposure and HLA in healthy donors. Whole-study results and caveats: Common viral pathogens seemed to be connected with several of the most significant clusters, according to a later analysis. The records held CMV serostatus as the only immune exposure information. It was reportedly the case that the classifier diagnosed cytomegalovirus status with high specificity and sensitivity. A later analysis linked a missense variant in DCLRE1C to the trimming of TCR beta V and J genes.

PCR involved 60 Vbeta and 13 Jbeta primers. Assay: immunoSEQ multiplex PCR; the TCRdb copy retains only in-frame clones and omits some. The sample contains 95,000 to 150,000 clones, about 83% of which appear only once. The CDR3 runs to 16 residues. Germline V gives CDR1 SGHVS, CDR2 FNYEAQ. The V segment lost 6 bases and the J segment 2 bases; nucleotides outside the gene matches: 11. Comment on this clone: Its matching antigen is unknown.

The TCR comes from a middle-aged woman in good health and CMV-seropositive. Sequencing was carried out using PBMCs. This chain links TRBV7-6 with TRBJ2-3, with 7 bases identical to TRBD1. The CDR3 sequence: CASRSTGWGITDTQYF. In DNA, the CDR3 is TGTGCCAGCAGATCGACAGGGTGGGGGATCACAGATACGCAGTATTTT.